One and the same sample provided the 5 T cell receptor beta chains below, sequenced in a study of Graves' ophthalmopathy and Graves' hyperthyroidism. The TCR beta CDR3 regions underwent amplification from RNA transcripts. First-round RT-PCR relied on HTBI primers, and a second-round multiplex PCR came next. MiXCR, applied by TCRdb to the multiplex PCR reads, yields one record per CDR3 protein. The sample lists 200,000 to 250,000 distinct CDR3 sequences, roughly a fifth occurring once. The material sequenced was peripheral blood. All receptors derive from a woman between 50 and 59 years old with Graves' ophthalmopathy.

On this clonotype: With a much larger clone just one base away, this may be a read error. The chain uses TRBV4-2 and TRBJ1-2; TRBD1 might be the D (6 bases). Trimming pared 1 base from V and 7 bases from J, leaving 22 bases between. CDR3 length: 17 amino acids. Germline V gene data show CDR1 as LGHNA and CDR2 as YNFKEQ. This CDR3 reads CASSQGMTGAAEGGYTF. The CDR3 nucleotides are TGTGCCAGCAGCCAAGGAATGACGGGGGCGGCCGAGGGTGGCTACACCTTC.

The sample holds many counts of this clonotype. The chain employs TRBV12-3 or TRBV12-4 and TRBJ1-2; D unresolved. The CDR3 is 14 amino acids. Trimming pared 7 bases from V and 5 bases from J, leaving 17 bases between. CDR3 sequence reads: CASITIGIGYGYTF. CDR3 coding DNA: TGTGCCAGCATCACGATAGGGATTGGGTATGGCTACACCTTC.

The chain uses TRBV30 and TRBJ2-2; D is possibly TRBD1 (5 bases). The germline V gene has CDR1 GTSNPN and CDR2 SVGIG (reference sequence). V lost 2 bases and J 2 bases, leaving 15 bases between the germline ends. The CDR3 runs to 16 residues. The CDR3 bases are TGTGCCTGGAGTACCCCAATAGGACACAACACCGGGGAGCTGTTTTTT. Protein sequence: CAWSTPIGHNTGELFF.

This clonotype has at least ten counts. The chain joins TRBV10-3 to TRBJ1-2; D not resolved. The CDR3 length is 14 residues. The V end was cut by 3 bases, the J end by 3 bases, with 11 bases between. Germline CDR1 reads ENHRY; CDR2 reads SYGVKD. Here the CDR3 reads CAISDSGSDYGYTF. In DNA, the CDR3 is TGTGCCATCAGTGATTCCGGGTCGGACTATGGCTACACCTTC.

This clonotype was detected many times. The rearrangement joins TRBV13 to TRBJ2-5; D is ambiguous. CDR3 length: 12 amino acids. Per the germline V gene, CDR1 is PRHDT and CDR2 is FYEKMQ (reference sequence). Trimming left V 5 bases short and J 1 base short, with 5 bases between. CDR3 sequence reads: CASSLVQETQYF. CDR3 sequence (DNA): TGTGCCAGCAGCCTAGTCCAAGAGACCCAGTACTTC.